Described below is a single T cell receptor beta chain sequence and its context. Its antigen remains unidentified. The sample belongs to a study of cytomegalovirus exposure and HLA in healthy donors. Broader study findings: Analyzed later, most CMV-associated TCR beta chains appeared HLA-restricted. An analysis done earlier found most TCR beta V segments productive about 87% or about 30% of the time.

Though nominally healthy at sampling, donors likely had unrecorded immune exposures. A multiplex PCR was run with 60 Vbeta primers and 13 Jbeta primers. The method was immunoSEQ multiplex PCR; TCRdb's version includes in-frame clones alone and lacks a portion of them. Among about 100,000 clones listed, 79% were seen once. Sequenced input: PBMCs. The TCR comes from a woman in her thirties or forties in good health and CMV-seronegative.

This CDR3 reads CASSQGQGTVDEQFF. Here the CDR3 DNA reads TGCGCCAGCAGCCAAGGACAGGGAACGGTGGATGAGCAGTTCTTC. The chain joins TRBV4-1 to TRBJ2-1; 7 bases are shared with TRBD1. V gave up 1 base and J gave up 8 bases; unmatched junction bases: 8. CDR1 is MGHRA and CDR2 is YSYEKL in the germline V gene. The length of the CDR3 is 15 residues.